This TCR beta chain was obtained from a study of blood T cell repertoires in COVID-19. The wider study: From the United States, Italy and Spain came samples of acute and convalescent COVID-19. PBMCs, B-cell-depleted T cells, or T cells were the source of the cDNA or gDNA that made up the material.

After removal of 2 bases from V and 0 bases from J, the junction contained 4 bases not matched to a gene. CDR3 length equals 15 residues. Looked up from germline, CDR1 is MGHRA and CDR2 is YSYEKL. In the original workflow: The assay estimated nucleated cells by amplifying reference gene primers. Profiled with immunoSEQ multiplex PCR; TCRdb holds only in-frame clones, not every one. V and J calls and clone size are as listed in that table; D and trimming were resolved from the DNA. The data hold about 360,000 clones, with roughly 86% observed a single time. The TCR sequence derives from a human donor in a cohort sampled during active COVID-19. V and J are TRBV4-1 and TRBJ2-7, with TRBD2 identical over 7 bases. Sequenced material: peripheral blood. The CDR3 sequence: CASSQRWEGSYEQYF. In DNA, the CDR3 is TGCGCCAGCAGCCAACGGTGGGAGGGCTCCTACGAGCAGTACTTC.